Each of the 30 T cell receptor beta chains below was sequenced from the same sample in a study of blood T cell repertoires in COVID-19. Some clones are missing from TCRdb's copy, which holds only in-frame ones; the method was immunoSEQ multiplex PCR. In the table there are approximately 120,000 clones, roughly 80% of which are singletons. Sequenced: peripheral blood. The receptors stem from a human donor in a cohort sampled during active or convalescent COVID-19.

This clone turned up a few times. This chain joins TRBV7-9 and TRBJ1-2; a possible D gene is TRBD1 (6 bases). The V end was cut by 11 bases, the J end by 4 bases, with 29 bases between. CDR1 SEHNR and CDR2 FQNEAQ come from the germline V gene (reference sequence). The CDR3 contains 17 residues. CDR3 coding DNA: TGTGCCTCCCAAGGGGGAAGGGGCGGTGAGACGACCTATGGCTACACCTTC. Protein product: CASQGGRGGETTYGYTF.

The chain combines TRBV6-2 or TRBV6-3 with TRBJ2-7; D not resolved. Per germline, CDR1 MNHEY and CDR2 SVGEGT. V lost 0 bases to trimming and J lost 0 bases, with 21 bases between them. This CDR3 has 19 amino acids. CDR3 DNA: TGTGCCAGCAGTTACTCGTACCCAAGCGAGTTTCTGACCTCCTACGAGCAGTACTTC. Protein sequence: CASSYSYPSEFLTSYEQYF.

This clone was counted a single time. The chain recombines TRBV7-2 with TRBJ2-5; a possible D gene is TRBD1 (6 bases). V was pared by 5 bases and J by 5 bases, with 15 bases between. CDR1 and CDR2 from the germline V gene are SGHTA and FQGNSA. The CDR3 is 14 amino acids. CDR3 region: CASSPWTASETQYF. CDR3 DNA: TGTGCCAGCAGCCCATGGACAGCCTCCGAGACCCAGTACTTC.

The chain links TRBV3-1 (or the pseudogene TRBV3-2) to TRBJ1-5; the match to TRBD1 covers 7 bases. V dropped 4 bases and J dropped 7; count of bases not matched to a gene: 13. Looked up from germline, CDR1 is LGHDT and CDR2 is YNNKEL (reference sequence). The CDR3 has 16 amino acids. The DNA for the CDR3 is TGTGCCAGCAGCCCTCGTGGCGGCCAGGGGGACCAGCCCCAGCATTTT. Residues: CASSPRGGQGDQPQHF.

The chain joins TRBV6-5 to TRBJ1-2; weak D call: TRBD1 (5 bases). This CDR3 region has 14 residues. V dropped 6 bases and J dropped 7 bases, with 18 bases sitting between them. The germline CDR1 and CDR2 sequences are MNHEY and SVGAGI. The CDR3 sequence is CASRSGGVSGGYTF. The CDR3 coding sequence is TGTGCCAGCAGGTCGGGGGGGGTAAGCGGTGGCTACACCTTC.

The genes are TRBV18 and TRBJ2-3; 11 nucleotides align to TRBD2. The CDR3 consists of 13 residues. Looked up from germline, CDR1 is KGHSH and CDR2 is LQKENI. Trimming removed 11 bases from V and 6 bases from J; junction bases left unmatched: 7. This chain's CDR3 is CAGTSGRVDTQYF. The CDR3 nucleotides read TGTGCCGGAACTAGCGGGAGAGTGGATACGCAGTATTTT.

J is TRBJ1-2 and V is TRBV28, with 10 bases fitting TRBD1. CDR1 and CDR2 from the germline V gene are MDHEN and SYDVKM. The CDR3 loop spans 14 amino acids. Trimming cost V 6 bases and J 2 bases; bases outside gene matches: 3. In DNA form, the CDR3 reads TGTGCCAGCAGCTGGACAGGGGGAAACTATGGCTACACCTTC. Translation gives CASSWTGGNYGYTF.

V and J are TRBV6-8 and TRBJ2-5; tentatively, D is TRBD1 (7 bases). Germline V lookup: CDR1 MNHGY, CDR2 SAAAGT. Trimming removed 2 bases at V and 5 bases at J, with 24 bases between. The CDR3 extends over 18 amino acids. CDR3 amino acids: CASSYGGSRGQVGETQYF. CDR3 DNA sequence: TGTGCCAGCAGTTACGGGGGGTCGAGGGGGCAAGTCGGCGAGACCCAGTACTTC.

The rearrangement links TRBV6-5 to TRBJ1-6; 7 bases match TRBD1. In germline, CDR1 is MNHEY, CDR2 SVGAGI. The CDR3 totals 14 residues. The junction had 4 bases not matched to a gene; V was cut back by 2 bases and J by 9 bases. CDR3 DNA sequence: TGTGCCAGCAGTTACGGAGGGGACAGTTCACCCCTCCACTTT. It codes for CASSYGGDSSPLHF.

The sample holds one count of this clone. This chain joins TRBV29-1 and TRBJ1-2, with D tentatively TRBD1 (5 bases). The germline gives CDR1 SQVTM, CDR2 ANQGSEA. The CDR3 spans 16 residues. Trimming removed 7 bases at V and 2 bases at J, with 23 bases between. In DNA, the CDR3 is TGCAGCGGATACCCTGTGGTACTTCAGGGCAACTATGGCTACACCTTC. Translated: CSGYPVVLQGNYGYTF. Filled out from reference TRBV29-1 and TRBJ1-2, the complete variable domain reads SAVISQKPSRDICQRGTSLTIQCQVDSQVTMMFWYRQQPGQSLTLIATANQGSEATYESGFVIDKFPISRPNLTFSTLTVSNMSPEDSSIYLCSGYPVVLQGNYGYTFGSGTRLTVV.

The count of this clone is one. The chain uses TRBV20-1 and TRBJ1-4; D not resolved. V dropped 3 bases and J dropped 5 bases, with 19 bases sitting between them. Per the germline V gene, CDR1 is DFQATT and CDR2 is SNEGSKA (reference sequence). The CDR3 is made up of 16 amino acids. Here the CDR3 DNA reads TGCAGTGCTAGTACCCCATTAGGAGGGCGCAATGAAAAACTGTTTTTT. Amino acids: CSASTPLGGRNEKLFF.

V and J are TRBV3-1 (or the pseudogene TRBV3-2) and TRBJ2-7; 9 nucleotides agree with TRBD1. This CDR3 contains 15 residues. The V and J ends lost 4 bases and 2 bases, in that order; junction bases with no gene match: 6. Germline CDR1 is LGHDT and CDR2 is YNNKEL (reference sequence). CDR3 coding DNA: TGTGCCAGCAGCCCCGGGGGACAGGGCGCCTACGAGCAGTACTTC. Its translation: CASSPGGQGAYEQYF.

The CDR3 sequence: CASSLSADSSYEQYF. The DNA for the CDR3 is TGTGCCAGCAGCTTATCGGCGGACAGCTCCTACGAGCAGTACTTC. This chain connects TRBV7-2 to TRBJ2-7; D is perhaps TRBD1 (6 bases). The CDR3 length is 15 residues. The V gene lost 2 bases and the J gene lost 0 bases, with 11 bases spanning the gap. Looked up from germline, CDR1 is SGHTA and CDR2 is FQGNSA.

The chain uses TRBV7-2 and TRBJ2-7; no reliable D call. Trimming took 1 base from V and 4 from J, leaving 5 bases between them. Germline values: CDR1 SGHTA, CDR2 FQGNSA. The CDR3 loop spans 12 amino acids. In DNA, the CDR3 is TGTGCCAGCAGCTTAGACAATTACGAGCAGTACTTC. This translates into CASSLDNYEQYF.

This clone has at least ten counts. This chain joins TRBV5-4 and TRBJ1-1, with TRBD1 identical over 7 bases. The CDR3 consists of 15 residues. Unmatched junction bases numbered 8, after V lost 5 bases and J lost 1 base. From germline, CDR1 is SGHNT and CDR2 YYREEE (reference sequence). DNA for the CDR3: TGTGCCAGCAGACGACAGGGCGGAGGGAACACTGAAGCTTTCTTT. Amino acid sequence: CASRRQGGGNTEAFF.

This sequence joins TRBV5-1 and TRBJ2-5; 8 bases match TRBD1. The CDR3 totals 17 residues. Germline V gene sequence: CDR1 SGHRS, CDR2 YFSETQ. V gave up 0 bases and J gave up 5 bases; unmatched junction bases: 12. CDR3 in amino acids: CASSLGPRGLQRETQYF. In DNA, the CDR3 is TGCGCCAGCAGCTTGGGTCCCAGGGGGCTCCAGAGGGAGACCCAGTACTTC.

The rearrangement links TRBV6-5 to TRBJ1-6; 7 bases fit TRBD1. After removal of 5 bases from V and 14 bases from J, the junction contained 15 bases not matched to a gene. Germline CDR1 is MNHEY and CDR2 is SVGAGI. CDR3 size: 15 residues. The CDR3 protein is CASSPGGPLGLTLHF. CDR3 bases: TGTGCCAGCAGTCCAGGGGGGCCCCTCGGTCTCACCCTCCACTTT.

The rearrangement links TRBV10-1 to TRBJ2-3; 9 bases match TRBD2. The length of the CDR3 is 15 residues. Trimming cost V 3 bases and J 4 bases; bases outside gene matches: 5. Germline-derived CDR1 and CDR2 are WNHNN and SYGVQD (reference sequence). The CDR3 sequence is CASSDEAGGADTQYF. CDR3 sequence (DNA): TGCGCCAGCAGTGATGAAGCGGGGGGCGCAGATACGCAGTATTTT.

The chain combines TRBV5-1 with TRBJ2-7; tentatively, D is TRBD2 (5 bases). V lost 4 bases to trimming and J lost 3 bases, with 17 bases between them. CDR1 is SGHRS and CDR2 is YFSETQ in the germline V gene. This CDR3 spans 15 amino acids. The CDR3 DNA reads TGCGCCAGCAGCGCCATGGCGGACTCGTTCTACGAGCAGTACTTC. Protein: CASSAMADSFYEQYF.

V usage is TRBV11-2 and J usage is TRBJ2-7; D may be TRBD2 (6 bases). V was cut by 3 bases and J by 6 bases, with 12 bases left in between. The CDR3 consists of 13 residues. From germline, CDR1 is SGHAT and CDR2 FQNNGV. CDR3 DNA: TGTGCCAGCAGCTTCGGTGCGGGACGCGAGCAGTACTTC. It encodes CASSFGAGREQYF.

This clone appeared a few times. In nucleotides, the CDR3 is TGTGCCAGTAGTGATGGGACTACCCGCCGGAGGGAGAGGCAGTTCTTC. Its translation is CASSDGTTRRRERQFF. The chain joins TRBV19 to TRBJ2-1; 7 bases agree with TRBD2. Germline trimming cut 5 bases from V and 12 bases from J; bases unmatched to any gene: 19. The CDR3 covers 16 residues. CDR1 is LNHDA, CDR2 SQIVND, per germline (reference sequence).

V usage is TRBV27 and J usage is TRBJ2-1, with D possibly being TRBD1 (6 bases). The ends were cut back, 3 bases at V and 5 bases at J, with 29 bases in the middle. The germline V gene encodes CDR1 MNHEY and CDR2 SMNVEV (reference sequence). The CDR3 is 20 amino acids. The CDR3 protein is CASSFGRTDRNKFVHNEQFF. In nucleotides, the CDR3 is TGTGCCAGCAGTTTTGGCCGAACCGACAGGAATAAGTTCGTCCACAATGAGCAGTTCTTC.

The chain uses TRBV15 and TRBJ1-2; the D gene is possibly TRBD1 (5 bases). Trimming shortened V by 0 bases and J by 2 bases, and 10 bases separated the two germline ends. Germline CDR1 and CDR2: LNHNV and YYDKDF (reference sequence). This CDR3 is built from 15 residues. CDR3 DNA sequence: TGTGCCACCAGCAGAGAACATCAGGGAAACTATGGCTACACCTTC. Protein product: CATSREHQGNYGYTF.

This clone has more than one count but fewer than ten. The chain combines TRBV28 with TRBJ1-2; a possible D gene is TRBD1 (5 bases). Trimming stripped 2 bases from V and 2 bases from J, with 9 bases between. The CDR3 has 14 amino acids. CDR1 is MDHEN, CDR2 SYDVKM, per germline. The CDR3 DNA sequence: TGTGCCAGCAGTTTAGCGGCAGGGAACTATGGCTACACCTTC. Translated, it gives CASSLAAGNYGYTF.

The CDR3 loop is CASSPKSNTGNTIYF. Here the CDR3 DNA reads TGTGCCAGCAGCCCCAAATCGAACACTGGAAACACCATATATTTT. This rearrangement joins TRBV7-9 to TRBJ1-3; D remains unclear. Between the trimmed V and J ends, which lost 5 bases and 2 bases, there was a span of 13 bases. Germline lookup yields CDR1 SEHNR and CDR2 FQNEAQ (reference sequence). This CDR3 has 15 residues.

This clone was detected only a few times. The rearrangement links TRBV6-2 or TRBV6-3 to TRBJ2-1; 10 nucleotides match TRBD2. CDR1 and CDR2 from the germline V gene are MNHEY and SVGEGT. The V segment lost 0 bases and the J segment 4 bases; nucleotides outside the gene matches: 3. The CDR3 extends over 16 amino acids. Here the CDR3 DNA reads TGTGCCAGCAGTTACTCGATAGCGGGAGGTTACAATGAGCAGTTCTTC. Its translation: CASSYSIAGGYNEQFF.

This clone has a handful of counts. The CDR3 DNA reads as TGCGCCAGCAGTGCTGACCAAGCCTTGGGGAGGTCCTACGAGCAGTACTTC. Translation gives CASSADQALGRSYEQYF. The V and J genes are TRBV5-1 and TRBJ2-7; possible D gene TRBD2, 6 bases. Germline loops: CDR1 SGHRS, CDR2 YFSETQ. Trimming left V 5 bases short and J 1 base short, with 22 bases between. The CDR3 sequence is 17 residues long.

The chain has TRBV19 and TRBJ2-2; TRBD1 might be the D (6 bases). V lost 6 bases and J 5 bases, leaving 19 bases between the germline ends. CDR3 size: 16 residues. From germline, CDR1 is LNHDA and CDR2 SQIVND (reference sequence). CDR3 nucleotides: TGTGCCAGTAGCCCCCGAGGGGAAGGGGGTACCGGGGAGCTGTTTTTT. This gives the protein CASSPRGEGGTGELFF.

V is TRBV4-1 and J is TRBJ1-4; D is ambiguous. The CDR3 covers 17 residues. Trimming took 0 bases from V and 0 from J, leaving 11 bases between them. CDR1 is MGHRA, CDR2 YSYEKL, per germline. CDR3 coding DNA: TGCGCCAGCAGCCAAGATGGGCCCGGCACAACTAATGAAAAACTGTTTTTT. It codes for CASSQDGPGTTNEKLFF.

This rearrangement joins TRBV10-3 to TRBJ1-1; 8 bases fit TRBD1. Germline CDR1 ENHRY, CDR2 SYGVKD. The length of the CDR3 is 14 residues. Trimming removed 6 bases from V and 3 bases from J; junction bases left unmatched: 6. The CDR3 DNA reads as TGTGCCATCAGCAAAGGACAGGGTTACACTGAAGCTTTCTTT. Protein sequence: CAISKGQGYTEAFF.